These 17 T cell receptor beta chains came from one sample sequenced in a study of PD-1 blockade in classical Hodgkin lymphoma. Sequencing used immunoSEQ multiplex PCR; TCRdb keeps in-frame clones, though not all of them. The data show about 94,000 clones, 89% seen once. Each patient experienced a relapse that followed autologous stem cell transplantation, and brentuximab vedotin exposure varied. The material was peripheral blood mononuclear cells (PBMCs), obtained before the second cycle of nivolumab. The receptors were sampled from a human donor with classical Hodgkin lymphoma.

The chain uses TRBV18 and TRBJ2-7, with D unclear. Germline V gene sequence: CDR1 KGHSH, CDR2 LQKENI. The V end lost 4 bases, the J end lost 3 bases, and 7 bases lay between the germline ends. The length of the CDR3 is 12 residues. The CDR3 sequence: CASSRLIYEQYF. The CDR3 nucleotides are TGTGCCAGCTCACGGCTGATCTACGAGCAGTACTTC.

The CDR3 DNA sequence: TGCGCCAGCAGGATGACCGGGACAGGGAGGGACGAGCAGTACTTC. This encodes CASRMTGTGRDEQYF. The V gene is TRBV5-1, the J gene TRBJ2-7; 9 nucleotides line up with TRBD1. Trimming cost V 5 bases and J 5 bases; bases outside gene matches: 11. This CDR3 comprises 15 residues. Germline CDR1 SGHRS, CDR2 YFSETQ.

The gene calls are TRBV5-1 and TRBJ2-6; TRBD2 matches at 8 bases. CDR1 SGHRS and CDR2 YFSETQ come from the germline V gene. CDR3 length: 18 residues. Germline trimming cut 4 bases from V and 1 base from J; bases unmatched to any gene: 10. This CDR3 is CASSTLTSGKSGANVLTF. The CDR3 coding sequence is TGCGCCAGCAGCACCCTAACTAGCGGAAAATCTGGGGCCAACGTCCTGACTTTC.

This clone has just one count. The rearrangement links TRBV5-1 to TRBJ2-2; perhaps TRBD2 as D (6 bases). Germline lookup yields CDR1 SGHRS and CDR2 YFSETQ. This CDR3 region has 15 residues. Trimming stripped 4 bases from V and 1 base from J, with 11 bases between. CDR3 loop: CASSPGLLNTGELFF. CDR3 sequence (DNA): TGCGCCAGCAGCCCGGGACTCCTGAACACCGGGGAGCTGTTTTTT.

This chain links TRBV19 with TRBJ2-7; D may be TRBD1 (5 bases). The CDR3 sequence is 16 residues long. The V gene lost 1 base and the J gene lost 5 bases, with 18 bases spanning the gap. Germline-derived CDR1 and CDR2 are LNHDA and SQIVND (reference sequence). CDR3 region: CASSIGGRALANEQYF. The CDR3 region has the DNA TGTGCCAGTAGTATAGGAGGCAGGGCCCTGGCGAACGAGCAGTACTTC.

This chain connects TRBV28 to TRBJ1-1; no clear D. Germline V gene lookup returns CDR1 MDHEN and CDR2 SYDVKM. This CDR3 region has 13 residues. The germline V and J ends were trimmed by 6 bases and 0 bases, with 8 bases remaining between them. The CDR3 is CASRETVNTEAFF. The DNA of the CDR3 is TGTGCCAGCAGAGAAACAGTGAACACTGAAGCTTTCTTT.

The CDR3 DNA reads as TGTGCCAGCAGCTTACGGGGGGGACAGCTAACTAGCACAGATACGCAGTATTTT. Residues: CASSLRGGQLTSTDTQYF. This chain connects TRBV7-3 to TRBJ2-3; maybe TRBD2 (8 bases). This CDR3 is 18 amino acids long. Trimming shortened V by 2 bases and J by 0 bases, and 18 bases separated the two germline ends. In germline, CDR1 is SGHTA, CDR2 FQGTGA.

With respect to this clone: The sample contains more than one DNA sequence encoding this CDR3. The V gene is TRBV20-1, the J gene TRBJ2-3, with unresolved D. The CDR3 has 10 residues. Germline V gene lookup returns CDR1 DFQATT and CDR2 SNEGSKA (reference sequence). V lost 6 bases and J 4 bases, leaving 5 bases between the germline ends. The CDR3 region is CSARSDTQYF. The CDR3 nucleotides are TGCAGTGCGCGATCAGATACGCAGTATTTT.

The chain recombines TRBV19 with TRBJ2-7, with D perhaps TRBD1 (6 bases). Germline lookup yields CDR1 LNHDA and CDR2 SQIVND (reference sequence). The CDR3 length is 14 residues. Trimming cost V 6 bases and J 6 bases, with 18 bases left between them. This chain's CDR3 is CASSATGYGVEQYF. CDR3 nucleotides: TGTGCCAGTAGCGCGACAGGCTACGGCGTCGAGCAGTACTTC.

Note on this clone: At one of its ends the junction is not consistent with the germline gene, which may arise from a read error. V is TRBV7-2 and J is TRBJ2-5, with D hard to call. The CDR3 is 13 amino acids. Germline CDR1 reads SGHTA; CDR2 reads FQGNSA. CDR3 in DNA: TGTGCCACCAGCTTAACTGGGCAAGAGACCCAGTACTTC. Amino acid sequence: CATSLTGQETQYF.

This chain joins TRBV7-3 and TRBJ2-1; 7 nucleotides agree with TRBD2. CDR3 length: 15 residues. V lost 3 bases to trimming and J lost 4 bases; unmatched junction nucleotides: 6. CDR1 and CDR2 from the germline V gene are SGHTA and FQGTGA. The CDR3 here is CASSFSGGRYNEQFF. The CDR3 nucleotides are TGTGCCAGCAGCTTCTCGGGAGGACGTTACAATGAGCAGTTCTTC. The full variable domain, completed using reference TRBV7-3 and TRBJ2-1, is GAGVSQTPSNKVTEKGKYVELRCDPISGHTALYWYRQSLGQGPEFLIYFQGTGAADDSGLPNDRFFAVRPEGSVSTLKIQRTERGDSAVYLCASSFSGGRYNEQFFGPGTRLTVL.

This clone was counted once. The chain employs TRBV7-2 and TRBJ2-2; D is uncertain. There are 13 residues in the CDR3. From germline, CDR1 is SGHTA and CDR2 FQGNSA. V was clipped by 3 bases and J by 1 base, with 3 bases between them. CDR3 DNA: TGTGCCAGCAGCTTTAGGAACACCGGGGAGCTGTTTTTT. Residues: CASSFRNTGELFF.

In its sample, this clone was seen a few times. This rearrangement joins TRBV6-1 to TRBJ1-5, with 9 bases that match TRBD1. The CDR3 consists of 14 residues. Germline V CDR1 and CDR2: MNHNS, SASEGT. Germline trimming cut 8 bases from V and 9 bases from J; bases unmatched to any gene: 11. CDR3 loop: CASAGDRAIPPQHF. The CDR3 nucleotides read TGTGCCAGCGCTGGGGACAGGGCAATTCCGCCCCAGCATTTT.

This clone was seen only a few times. This chain connects TRBV4-1 to TRBJ1-6; D unresolved. Germline values: CDR1 MGHRA, CDR2 YSYEKL. Deletions cut 1 base from V and 8 bases from J, with 9 bases between. CDR3 length equals 14 residues. As DNA, the CDR3 is TGCGCCAGCAGCCAAGGGATCCAGGATTCACCCCTCCACTTT. This translates into CASSQGIQDSPLHF.

The chain uses TRBV7-9 and TRBJ2-1; D may be TRBD1 (5 bases). Trimming took off 1 base at V and 10 bases at J, with 8 bases between the two ends. The CDR3 runs 12 residues. From germline, CDR1 is SEHNR and CDR2 FQNEAQ (reference sequence). CDR3 sequence reads: CASSLVTGEQFF. The CDR3 DNA reads as TGTGCCAGCAGCTTAGTTACAGGCGAGCAGTTCTTC.

This chain connects TRBV29-1 to TRBJ2-1, with TRBD1 identical over 9 bases. Trimming at V came to 3 bases and at J to 6 bases, leaving 3 bases not matched to a gene. CDR3 size: 13 residues. Germline V gene sequence: CDR1 SQVTM, CDR2 ANQGSEA. The CDR3 DNA sequence: TGCAGCGTTGACGGGACAGGGCCCAATGAGCAGTTCTTC. It is translated as CSVDGTGPNEQFF.

The rearrangement links TRBV7-8 to TRBJ2-5, with D perhaps TRBD2 (6 bases). Germline V gene data show CDR1 as SGHVS and CDR2 as FQNEAQ. The CDR3 loop spans 14 amino acids. Trimming stripped 4 bases from V and 2 bases from J, with 11 bases between. The CDR3 protein is CASSSGLNQETQYF. CDR3 DNA: TGTGCCAGCAGCTCCGGACTAAATCAAGAGACCCAGTACTTC.